The 15 T cell receptor beta chains below come from one sample, sequenced in a study of metastatic and nonmetastatic thyroid tumors. MiXCR reprocessed the PCR reads for TCRdb. The data contain about 33,000 clones, about 17% of them singletons. Thyroid surgery was preceded by no treatment in any patient. Sequencing was done on a sample of blood. These receptors came from a female donor with papillary thyroid cancer or a benign thyroid nodule (not recorded which). Some clones in this sample may be carry-over from other donors' samples.

This clone was counted at least ten times. In this CDR3 the conserved last residue, phenylalanine or tryptophan, is missing, so a read error is likely. The limits of the CDR3 on the DNA are not certain, so only TCRdb's listed CDR3 is given. J is TRBJ2-5 and V is TRBV7-2; the D call of TRBD1 is as the table states it, not checked on the DNA. The CDR3 length is 9 residues, termini included. The germline V gene has CDR1 SGHTA and CDR2 FQGNSA. The CDR3 here is CASSTVPGQ.

This clone was observed many times. The V and J genes are TRBV20-1 and TRBJ1-2; D gene uncertain. The CDR3 length is 12 residues. The V and J ends lost 5 bases and 2 bases respectively, with 9 bases between them. CDR1 DFQATT and CDR2 SNEGSKA come from the germline V gene (reference sequence). In nucleotides, the CDR3 is TGCAGTGCTTCCGGGATGAACTATGGCTACACCTTC. This sequence encodes CSASGMNYGYTF.

There are a few counts of this clone. The chain joins TRBV12-3 or TRBV12-4 to TRBJ2-5, with a tentative D call TRBD2 (5 bases). V gave up 5 bases and J gave up 5 bases, with 15 bases separating them. The CDR3 totals 14 residues. The CDR3 sequence is CASSPVPGVETQYF. CDR3 coding DNA: TGTGCCAGCAGTCCCGTCCCCGGGGTGGAGACCCAGTACTTC.

The table lists this clone with many counts. The V and J genes are TRBV20-1 and TRBJ1-5; 7 bases are shared with TRBD1. After removal of 1 base from V and 2 bases from J, the junction contained 5 bases not matched to a gene. Germline lookup yields CDR1 DFQATT and CDR2 SNEGSKA (reference sequence). The CDR3 covers 15 residues. The CDR3 coding sequence is TGCAGTGCTAGAGCGGAGGGGGCAGGCAATCAGCCCCAGCATTTT. This gives the protein CSARAEGAGNQPQHF.

Remarks on this clone: A much bigger clone sits one base away, suggesting this may be a read error. Other nucleotide sequences in the sample specify the same CDR3. The CDR3: CSVEDHEGGNGYTF. In nucleotides, the CDR3 is TGCAGCGTTGAAGATCATGAGGGTGGTAATGGCTACACCTTC. The rearrangement links TRBV29-1 to TRBJ1-2; no reliable D call. V lost 0 bases and J 6 bases, leaving 14 bases between the germline ends. This CDR3 is built from 14 residues. Per germline, CDR1 SQVTM and CDR2 ANQGSEA. The full variable domain, rest sourced from reference TRBV29-1 and TRBJ1-2, is SAVISQKPSRDICQRGTSLTIQCQVDSQVTMMFWYRQQPGQSLTLIATANQGSEATYESGFVIDKFPISRPNLTFSTLTVSNMSPEDSSIYLCSVEDHEGGNGYTFGSGTRLTVV.

At least ten counts were recorded for this clone. The chain links TRBV5-1 to TRBJ2-1; 10 nucleotides match TRBD2. Germline V lookup: CDR1 SGHRS, CDR2 YFSETQ. V gave up 0 bases and J gave up 4 bases; unmatched junction bases: 1. The CDR3 contains 15 residues. DNA of the CDR3: TGCGCCAGCAGCTTGGAGACTAGCGGGTACAATGAGCAGTTCTTC. Its translation is CASSLETSGYNEQFF.

The table lists this clone with many counts. The CDR3 DNA reads TGTGCCAGCAGCGTAGAGCCAGGGGCGTATCACGAGCAGTACTTC. It yields the protein CASSVEPGAYHEQYF. V is TRBV9 and J is TRBJ2-7, with D possibly TRBD1 on 6 matching bases. V lost 0 bases to trimming and J lost 5 bases, with 15 bases between them. The length of the CDR3 is 15 residues. Germline V gives CDR1 SGDLS, CDR2 YYNGEE.

This clone came up many times. The chain joins TRBV4-2 to TRBJ1-1, with a tentative D call TRBD1 (5 bases). The CDR3 consists of 17 residues. V was cut by 4 bases and J by 4 bases, with 22 bases left in between. Germline CDR1 LGHNA, CDR2 YNFKEQ. CDR3 in DNA: TGTGCCAGCAGCCCACCGATTATGGGGGGTCGGGGCACTGAAGCTTTCTTT. It is translated as CASSPPIMGGRGTEAFF.

This clone was counted ten times or more. The chain links TRBV19 to TRBJ2-5; TRBD1 aligns across 9 bases. The junction had 1 base not matched to a gene; V was cut back by 4 bases and J by 1 base. The CDR3 length is 14 residues. Germline CDR1 and CDR2: LNHDA and SQIVND (reference sequence). The CDR3 is CASSKDRGQETQYF. The CDR3 DNA sequence: TGTGCCAGTAGTAAGGACAGGGGCCAAGAGACCCAGTACTTC.

This clone was found many times. The chain joins TRBV6-1 to TRBJ2-1; no reliable D call. With 6 bases removed from V and 2 bases from J, the gap between germline ends came to 17 bases. The CDR3 is 16 residues long. Per the germline V gene, CDR1 is MNHNS and CDR2 is SASEGT. CDR3 sequence reads: CASRATSLGAYNEQFF. The CDR3 coding sequence is TGTGCCAGCAGGGCTACTTCCCTGGGTGCCTACAATGAGCAGTTCTTC.

The CDR3, as DNA: TGCAGTGCTAGATATCGATATTGGACAGGGATGGACGGCTACACCTTC. It is translated as CSARYRYWTGMDGYTF. The rearrangement joins TRBV20-1 to TRBJ1-2; 8 positions agree with TRBD1. V dropped 2 bases and J dropped 8; count of bases not matched to a gene: 16. This CDR3 has 16 residues. Germline V CDR1 and CDR2: DFQATT, SNEGSKA (reference sequence).

This clone was counted only a few times. The J gene is TRBJ1-5, the V gene TRBV6-1, with D perhaps matching TRBD1 (5 bases). The CDR3 totals 15 residues. Trimming cost V 0 bases and J 6 bases, with 12 bases left between them. Germline values: CDR1 MNHNS, CDR2 SASEGT. In DNA, the CDR3 is TGTGCCAGCAGTGAAGCAAGGGACCCTGTTCAGCCCCAGCATTTT. Its translation is CASSEARDPVQPQHF.

At least ten counts were recorded for this clone. The chain links TRBV28 to TRBJ1-1; TRBD1 is a possible D gene (6 bases). V lost 5 bases and J 0 bases, leaving 13 bases between the germline ends. The CDR3 runs 15 residues. Germline V CDR1 and CDR2: MDHEN, SYDVKM. CDR3 DNA: TGTGCCAGCAGTCCCCCGGGGGCCGTGAACACTGAAGCTTTCTTT. This gives the protein CASSPPGAVNTEAFF.

This clone was recorded at least ten times. This chain connects TRBV5-6 to TRBJ1-6; 8 nucleotides align to TRBD1. Germline CDR1 and CDR2: SGHDT and YYEEEE. V trimming: 2 bases; J trimming: 3 bases; junction bases outside the gene matches: 1. This CDR3 contains 15 residues. The CDR3 is CASSFDRGYNSPLHF. In nucleotides, the CDR3 is TGTGCCAGCAGCTTCGACAGGGGCTATAATTCACCCCTCCACTTT. Full variable domain (remainder filled in from reference TRBV5-6 and TRBJ1-6): DAGVTQSPTHLIKTRGQQVTLRCSPKSGHDTVSWYQQALGQGPQFIFQYYEEEERQRGNFPDRFSGHQFPNYSSELNVNALLLGDSALYLCASSFDRGYNSPLHFGNGTRLTVT.

This clone was recorded at least ten times. V is TRBV6-2 or TRBV6-3 and J is TRBJ1-2; the D gene is possibly TRBD1 (5 bases). Trimming removed 5 bases from V and 4 bases from J, with 17 bases in between. CDR3 length equals 15 residues. The germline V gene encodes CDR1 MNHEY and CDR2 SVGEGT. CDR3: CASSPRAGFSYGYTF. In DNA, the CDR3 is TGTGCCAGCAGTCCACGGGCAGGGTTCTCCTATGGCTACACCTTC.